Below, one T cell receptor beta chain is given with its context. This entry belongs to a study of cytomegalovirus exposure and HLA in healthy donors. Primers for the PCR totalled 60 Vbeta and 13 Jbeta. TCRdb's copy holds only in-frame clones and misses some; the assay was immunoSEQ multiplex PCR. This sample carries under 200,000 clones, approximately 80% of them seen once, and the ten largest clones take less than 2%. Germline-derived CDR1 and CDR2 are SGDLS and YYNGEE. J gave up 9 bases and V 2 bases, and 16 bases lay outside the gene matches. This CDR3 is built from 19 residues. The TCR comes from a woman in her thirties in good health and CMV-seronegative. Sample: PBMCs. The V and J genes are TRBV9 and TRBJ2-1, with 14 bases that match TRBD2. DNA of the CDR3: TGTGCCAGCAGCGTGGGGACTAGCGGGGGCGGGTGGCGGGAGGCTGAGCAGTTCTTC. Translating it yields CASSVGTSGGGWREAEQFF.